These 18 T cell receptor beta chains were sequenced from one sample in a study of OX40 agonist ivuxolimab in advanced cancers. Only in-frame clones appear in the TCRdb table, and some are missing; sequencing was by immunoSEQ multiplex PCR. Of 55,000 to 90,000 clones in the sample, 82% were seen once. The sequences come from CD4+ or CD8+ T cells sorted from blood, collected in a trial of the OX40 agonist ivuxolimab. Receptors originate from an adult with an advanced solid tumor such as melanoma, head and neck, liver or kidney cancer.

In its sample, this clone was seen once. The J gene is TRBJ2-1, the V gene TRBV14; D not resolved. Germline CDR1 reads SGHDN; CDR2 reads FVKESK. V was cut by 4 bases and J by 9 bases, with 10 bases left in between. The CDR3 consists of 12 residues. Here the CDR3 DNA reads TGTGCCAGCAGCCGGGGAAACCGTGAGCAGTTCTTC. This gives the protein CASSRGNREQFF.

This sequence joins TRBV5-1 and TRBJ2-2, with 12 bases matching TRBD2. CDR3 length: 16 amino acids. V gave up 4 bases and J gave up 4 bases; unmatched junction bases: 5. Germline CDR1 SGHRS, CDR2 YFSETQ. Written as DNA, the CDR3 is TGCGCCAGCAGCCAGACTAGCGGGAGAATCACCGGGGAGCTGTTTTTT. It yields the protein CASSQTSGRITGELFF.

The V call is TRBV7-2, the J call TRBJ1-5; possible D gene TRBD1, 6 bases. Germline assignment: CDR1 SGHTA and CDR2 FQGNSA. The CDR3 sequence is 13 residues long. V shed 4 bases and J shed 11 bases, with 15 bases lying between them. The CDR3, as DNA: TGTGCCAGCAGCTCAACAAACAGGGTAGCCCAGCATTTT. It translates to CASSSTNRVAQHF.

The chain links TRBV7-2 to TRBJ1-1; 7 positions agree with TRBD1. CDR1 SGHTA and CDR2 FQGNSA come from the germline V gene. The CDR3 length is 13 residues. The V segment lost 4 bases and the J segment 13 bases; nucleotides outside the gene matches: 12. Here the CDR3 reads CASSSSRQGWVFF. The CDR3 region has the DNA TGTGCCAGCAGCTCCAGCCGACAGGGTTGGGTTTTCTTT.

The chain carries TRBV6-6 and TRBJ2-1, with D unresolved. Deletions cut 6 bases from V and 2 bases from J, with 8 bases between. The CDR3 is made up of 13 amino acids. CDR1 and CDR2 (germline): MNHNY, SVGAGI (reference sequence). As DNA, the CDR3 is TGTGCCAGCAGCCCTGATCCCTACAATGAGCAGTTCTTC. It encodes CASSPDPYNEQFF.

This clone was found a few times. This chain joins TRBV19 and TRBJ1-5, with D tentatively TRBD1 (6 bases). V was pared by 2 bases and J by 7 bases, with 12 bases between. The CDR3 runs to 14 residues. Germline-derived CDR1 and CDR2 are LNHDA and SQIVND (reference sequence). The CDR3 reads CASSIWEGGQPQHF. CDR3 sequence (DNA): TGTGCCAGTAGTATATGGGAGGGGGGACAGCCCCAGCATTTT.

J is TRBJ2-7 and V is TRBV6-5; D uncertain. CDR3 size: 12 residues. Germline V CDR1 and CDR2: MNHEY, SVGAGI. Trimming cost V 2 bases and J 4 bases, with 6 bases left between them. CDR3 in amino acids: CASSYERYEQYF. The CDR3 DNA is TGTGCCAGCAGTTACGAAAGGTACGAGCAGTACTTC.

The V call is TRBV7-9, the J call TRBJ2-1; 11 bases are shared with TRBD2. Germline CDR1 reads SEHNR; CDR2 reads FQNEAQ (reference sequence). J lost 12 bases, V lost 1 base, and 8 bases had no gene match. The CDR3 has 15 amino acids. The DNA for the CDR3 is TGTGCCAGCAGCTTAGTTAGTAGCGGGAGGGCCAGGCAGTTCTTC. Residues: CASSLVSSGRARQFF.

The chain has TRBV19 and TRBJ2-5; possibly TRBD1 for D (5 bases). CDR1 LNHDA and CDR2 SQIVND come from the germline V gene (reference sequence). The CDR3 is made up of 12 amino acids. The germline V and J ends were trimmed by 6 bases and 5 bases, with 10 bases remaining between them. The chain's CDR3 is CASSNYRETQYF. The CDR3 bases are TGTGCCAGTAGCAACTACAGGGAGACCCAGTACTTC.

V is TRBV5-1 and J is TRBJ2-1; tentative D call: TRBD1 (6 bases). V was clipped by 3 bases and J by 6 bases, with 16 bases between them. The CDR3 totals 15 residues. Looked up from germline, CDR1 is SGHRS and CDR2 is YFSETQ. CDR3 nucleotide sequence: TGCGCCAGCAGCTCTACAGGGTACTTATCCAATGAGCAGTTCTTC. This translates into CASSSTGYLSNEQFF.

This clone occurred a few times. The chain couples TRBV9 to TRBJ1-1; 7 nucleotides agree with TRBD1. Germline-derived CDR1 and CDR2 are SGDLS and YYNGEE. Germline trimming cut 4 bases from V and 10 bases from J; bases unmatched to any gene: 10. CDR3 size: 13 residues. CDR3 in amino acids: CASSPREGAGAFF. Written as DNA, the CDR3 is TGTGCCAGCAGCCCTCGGGAGGGGGCCGGAGCTTTCTTT.

The V call is TRBV5-6, the J call TRBJ2-3; maybe TRBD1 (5 bases). Per germline, CDR1 SGHDT and CDR2 YYEEEE. The CDR3 totals 16 residues. The V gene lost 2 bases and the J gene lost 1 base, with 14 bases spanning the gap. CDR3 nucleotide sequence: TGTGCCAGCAGCTTTCGGCAGGGCGAGGGCACAGATACGCAGTATTTT. This encodes CASSFRQGEGTDTQYF.

The chain has TRBV5-8 and TRBJ1-1; TRBD1 matches at 10 bases. The V and J ends lost 4 bases and 4 bases, in that order; junction bases with no gene match: 4. Germline assignment: CDR1 SGHTS and CDR2 YDEGEE. This CDR3 is 14 amino acids long. The CDR3 here is CASSPWDRGTEAFF. CDR3 nucleotide sequence: TGTGCCAGCAGCCCCTGGGACAGGGGCACTGAAGCTTTCTTT.

This chain connects TRBV28 to TRBJ2-4; D is undetermined. The CDR3 loop spans 13 amino acids. In germline, CDR1 is MDHEN, CDR2 SYDVKM. V dropped 11 bases and J dropped 7 bases, with 18 bases sitting between them. The CDR3 DNA follows: TGTGCCTCCACAATGGGGTTGATGAACATTCAGTACTTC. Amino acids: CASTMGLMNIQYF.

V is TRBV5-4 and J is TRBJ2-7, with 8 bases that match TRBD2. With 2 bases clipped from V and 2 bases from J, the junction kept 6 bases outside the gene matches. CDR3 length equals 15 residues. The germline gives CDR1 SGHNT, CDR2 YYREEE (reference sequence). As DNA, the CDR3 is TGTGCCAGCAGCTTACCCCGGGGGGGGGCCTACGAGCAGTACTTC. This codes for CASSLPRGGAYEQYF.

V is TRBV28 and J is TRBJ2-7, with 9 bases aligning to TRBD1. There are 15 residues in the CDR3. Germline CDR1 and CDR2: MDHEN and SYDVKM. V lost 8 bases, J lost 4 bases, and 12 bases stayed unmatched. In DNA form, the CDR3 reads TGTGCCAGCGGCAGACGGGACAGGGTAACTTACGAGCAGTACTTC. Its translation: CASGRRDRVTYEQYF.

The V gene is TRBV7-6, the J gene TRBJ2-3; weak D call: TRBD2 (5 bases). In germline, CDR1 is SGHVS, CDR2 FNYEAQ. Trimming left V 3 bases short and J 7 bases short, with 14 bases between. The CDR3 has 14 amino acids. The CDR3 nucleotides are TGTGCCAGCAGCTTGGACTCCAATCTTAATACGCAGTATTTT. As protein: CASSLDSNLNTQYF. The full variable domain, its missing parts supplied by reference TRBV7-6 and TRBJ2-3, is GAGVSQSPRYKVTKRGQDVALRCDPISGHVSLYWYRQALGQGPEFLTYFNYEAQQDKSGLPNDRFSAERPEGSISTLTIQRTEQRDSAMYRCASSLDSNLNTQYFGPGTRLTVL.

This clone was counted between two and nine times. V gene TRBV7-9 combines with J gene TRBJ2-6; tentative D call: TRBD2 (6 bases). The V end lost 5 bases, the J end lost 2 bases, and 16 bases lay between the germline ends. Germline CDR1 is SEHNR and CDR2 is FQNEAQ (reference sequence). The CDR3 spans 17 residues. CDR3 region: CASSPWGVAAGANVLTF. The CDR3, as DNA: TGTGCCAGCAGCCCCTGGGGCGTAGCGGCTGGGGCCAACGTCCTGACTTTC.